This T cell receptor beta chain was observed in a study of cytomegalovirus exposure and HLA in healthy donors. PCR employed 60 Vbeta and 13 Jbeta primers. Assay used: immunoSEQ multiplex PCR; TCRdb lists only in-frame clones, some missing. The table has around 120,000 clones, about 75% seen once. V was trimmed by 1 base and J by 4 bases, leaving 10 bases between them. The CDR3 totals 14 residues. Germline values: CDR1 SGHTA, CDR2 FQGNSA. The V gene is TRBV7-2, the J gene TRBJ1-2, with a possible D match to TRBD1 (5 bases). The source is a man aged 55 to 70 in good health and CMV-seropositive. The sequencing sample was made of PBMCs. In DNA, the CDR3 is TGTGCCAGCAGCTTAGAGGGGCATAGCTATGGCTACACCTTC. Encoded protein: CASSLEGHSYGYTF.